The 4 T cell receptor beta chains reported below all come from one sample, sequenced in a study of CD8+CD57+ T cells in acquired aplastic anemia. Before being chosen for sequencing, patients had shown CD8+CD57+ cell expansion by flow cytometry. The study profiled TCR beta VDJ and CDR3 using genomic DNA as template. TCRdb re-called the reads with MiXCR, one entry per CDR3 protein. The repertoire holds around 430,000 distinct CDR3 sequences, with about a third as singletons. Material for sequencing was sorted CD4+, CD8+, or CD8+CD57+ T cells (not recorded which) from PBMCs. These receptors were collected from a human donor with aplastic anemia.

This clonotype was observed many times. DNA of the CDR3: TGTGCCAGTAGTAGGGCGGGGAGCACAGATACGCAGTATTTT. It yields the protein CASSRAGSTDTQYF. This chain joins TRBV19 and TRBJ2-3; tentative D call: TRBD2 (6 bases). This CDR3 spans 14 amino acids. Germline V gene data show CDR1 as LNHDA and CDR2 as SQIVND (reference sequence). V was pared by 4 bases and J by 0 bases, with 8 bases between.

The V gene is TRBV20-1, the J gene TRBJ2-3, with 9 bases lining up with TRBD2. The CDR3 extends over 15 amino acids. Germline assignment: CDR1 DFQATT and CDR2 SNEGSKA (reference sequence). The ends lost 7 bases at V and 3 bases at J; junction bases unmatched: 11. The DNA of the CDR3 is TGCAGTGTTAGGCAGGCAAGCGGGAGGACAGATACGCAGTATTTT. This encodes CSVRQASGRTDTQYF.

This clonotype appeared a few times. A read error may produce the germline difference seen at one junction end. In DNA form, the CDR3 reads TGTGCTAGCAGCTTAACGGGGGGCACTAATGAAAAACTGCTTTTT. It is translated as CASSLTGGTNEKLLF. V gene TRBV7-7 combines with J gene TRBJ1-4; possibly TRBD1 for D (6 bases). The V gene's germline CDR1 is SSHAT and CDR2 FNYEAQ (reference sequence). The CDR3 is 15 amino acids.

This sequence joins TRBV10-1 and TRBJ2-1; 12 nucleotides align to TRBD2. The CDR3 spans 16 residues. The ends lost 5 bases at V and 3 bases at J; junction bases unmatched: 5. Germline V gene lookup returns CDR1 WNHNN and CDR2 SYGVQD (reference sequence). CDR3 protein: CASSPTSGRFYNEQFF. The CDR3 nucleotides read TGCGCCAGCAGTCCCACTAGCGGGAGGTTCTACAATGAGCAGTTCTTC.